Sequencing of this TCR beta chain was carried out in a study of graft-versus-host responses after intestinal transplantation. Study-level results: The marrow of recipients harbored GvH clones, and ileum or blood showed some of them first.

Measured with immunoSEQ multiplex PCR; TCRdb has only the in-frame clones, and not every one. The sample shows 140,000 or so clones, around 90% of them seen only once. Germline loops: CDR1 SGHNT, CDR2 YYREEE (reference sequence). This CDR3 is 15 amino acids long. V lost 0 bases and J 3 bases, leaving 12 bases between the germline ends. Worth noting for this clone: The target antigen is unknown.

Sequenced material: unstimulated CD4+ T cells sorted from spleen or lymph node cells, taken before intestinal transplant. This receptor was identified in a human donor who received an intestinal transplant. The genes are TRBV5-4 and TRBJ1-2; unclear D gene. The CDR3 sequence: CASSLARGRDYGYTF. The CDR3 DNA is TGTGCCAGCAGCTTGGCGCGGGGTCGCGACTATGGCTACACCTTC.